These T cell receptor beta chains were read from a single sample in a study of response to subunit inactivated influenza vaccine. TCRdb passed the RT-PCR reads through MiXCR, listing each CDR3 protein once. The sample consists of about 780,000 distinct CDR3 sequences, around 18% of them appearing once. Specimen: PBMCs from blood, collected more than 4 days after vaccination. Source of these receptors: a man in his fifties or sixties who received an inactivated influenza vaccine. Each CDR3 is given with its conserved first and last residue. Each record gives: V gene, J gene, clone size, CDR3 protein. Where a row states a size, it is once, few, many or the class of an expanded clone; other rows omit it.

TRBV20-1,TRBJ1-5,.,CSARDPGGQSNQPQHF
TRBV5-1,TRBJ2-7,few,CASSWTSGGHEQYF
TRBV7-8,TRBJ1-1,.,CASSAPDWQGAVEAFF
TRBV20-1,TRBJ2-7,many,CSEGTAYEQYF
TRBV28,TRBJ1-6,few,CASSSAGSSYNSPLHF
TRBV12-3/TRBV12-4,TRBJ1-5,few,CASRQGQNNQPQHF
TRBV5-6,TRBJ2-1,few,CASSFLVTLTSGVGNEQFF
TRBV28,TRBJ2-4,few,CASRGRGGNIQYF
TRBV10-3,TRBJ2-1,.,CAISVAGGPSNEQFF
TRBV12-3/TRBV12-4,TRBJ2-1,.,CASSSRLAGGQNEQFF
TRBV5-1,TRBJ1-1,few,CASSLHPLTGTEAFF
TRBV28,TRBJ2-5,few,CASSLVRTGRETQYF
TRBV2,TRBJ1-4,.,CASSVLQGVNEKLFF
TRBV29-1,TRBJ1-2,.,CSVVGPTGEFGYGYTF
TRBV18,TRBJ2-1,few,CASSPTSGTAPYNEQFF
TRBV28,TRBJ2-4,few,CASSPGDLTNIQYF
TRBV5-1,TRBJ1-1,many,CASSLGTGNTEAFF
TRBV6-2/TRBV6-3,TRBJ2-3,.,CASRDREDTQYF
TRBV20-1,TRBJ2-1,.,CSARGLDLNEQFF
TRBV20-1,TRBJ2-7,few,CSARDPGRVRSDEQYF
TRBV12-3/TRBV12-4,TRBJ2-3,once,CATGLGGDTQYF
TRBV21-1,TRBJ2-5,few,CASRTGGLETQYF